This T cell receptor beta chain emerged from a study of identical twins. Overall study findings and caveats: Researchers reported weaker excess twin sharing in beta out-of-frame sequences. Fewer insertions characterized abundant cord blood beta clonotypes, whereas memory repertoires showed none.

On this clonotype: Its matching antigen is unknown.

The CDR3 spans 14 residues. V lost 6 bases and J lost 5, with 13 bases in between. CDR1 and CDR2 from the germline V gene are KGHSH and LQKENI. A universal primer site was created by template switching, with the cDNA bearing unique molecular identifiers. TCRdb passed the 5' RACE reads through MiXCR, listing each CDR3 protein once. The data contain more than 400,000 distinct CDR3 sequences, 13% to 15% of them singletons. The sample also formed part of further work on yellow fever vaccine responses in identical twins.

The specimen was CD4+ T cells sorted from blood. The chain recombines TRBV18 with TRBJ2-2; D unresolved. The origin of this receptor is a woman between 18 and 29 years old in good health. The CDR3 region is CASSRWEPTGELFF. The CDR3 coding sequence is TGTGCCAGCTCCCGCTGGGAACCTACCGGGGAGCTGTTTTTT.